The clone carrying this T cell receptor (beta chain) turned up a few times. These data belong to a study of T cell repertoires in cytomegalovirus infection. Losses at the gene ends were 7 bases for V and 2 bases for J; bases not matched to a gene: 7. This CDR3 comprises 14 residues. TCRdb itself ran the reads through MiXCR, one entry per CDR3 protein. The repertoire holds 350,000 to 450,000 distinct CDR3 sequences, with about a sixth as singletons. This TCR came from a human donor in good health (CMV status not recorded). Some clones in this sample may be carry-over from other donors' samples. The sample was PBMCs. J is TRBJ1-2 and V is TRBV12-3 or TRBV12-4; 7 bases line up with TRBD1. The CDR3 bases are TGTGCCAGCAATTCGGGACAGAACAACTATGGCTACACCTTC. Its protein is CASNSGQNNYGYTF.